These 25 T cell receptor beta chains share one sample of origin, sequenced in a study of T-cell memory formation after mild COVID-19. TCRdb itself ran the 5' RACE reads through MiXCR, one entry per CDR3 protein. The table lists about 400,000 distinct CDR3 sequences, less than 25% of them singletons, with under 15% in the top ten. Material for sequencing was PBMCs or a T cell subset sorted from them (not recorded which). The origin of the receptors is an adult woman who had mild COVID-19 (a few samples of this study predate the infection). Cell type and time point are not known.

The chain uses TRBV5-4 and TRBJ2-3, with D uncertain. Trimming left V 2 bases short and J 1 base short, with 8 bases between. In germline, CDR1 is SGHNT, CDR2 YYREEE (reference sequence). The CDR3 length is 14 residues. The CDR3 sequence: CASSFNMGTDTQYF. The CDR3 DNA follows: TGTGCCAGCAGCTTTAACATGGGCACAGATACGCAGTATTTT.

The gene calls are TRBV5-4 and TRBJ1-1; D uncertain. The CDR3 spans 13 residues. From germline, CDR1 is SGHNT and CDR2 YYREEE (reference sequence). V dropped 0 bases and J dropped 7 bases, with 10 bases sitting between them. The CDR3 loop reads CASSLEVVSEAFF. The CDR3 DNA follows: TGTGCCAGCAGCTTGGAAGTTGTCAGTGAAGCTTTCTTT.

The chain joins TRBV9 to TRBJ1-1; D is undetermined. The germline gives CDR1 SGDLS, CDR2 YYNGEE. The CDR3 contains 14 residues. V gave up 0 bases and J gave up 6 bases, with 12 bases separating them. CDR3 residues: CASSVGTDGAEAFF. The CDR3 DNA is TGTGCCAGCAGCGTAGGGACGGACGGAGCTGAAGCTTTCTTT.

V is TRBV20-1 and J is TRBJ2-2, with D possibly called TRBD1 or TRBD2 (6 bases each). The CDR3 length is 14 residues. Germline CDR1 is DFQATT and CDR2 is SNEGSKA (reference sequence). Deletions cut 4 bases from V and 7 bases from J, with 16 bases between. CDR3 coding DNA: TGCAGTGCTACCCTCTCGGGGGCGGTCGGGGAGCTGTTTTTT. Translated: CSATLSGAVGELFF.

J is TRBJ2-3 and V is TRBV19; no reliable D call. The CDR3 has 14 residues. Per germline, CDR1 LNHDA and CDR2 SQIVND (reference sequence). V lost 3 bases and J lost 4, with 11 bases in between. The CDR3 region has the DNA TGTGCCAGTAGTATTGGTCCCGACGCAGATACGCAGTATTTT. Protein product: CASSIGPDADTQYF.

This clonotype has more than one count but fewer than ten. CDR3: CASSPRISGGAGTDTQYF. The DNA of the CDR3 is TGTGCCAGCAGCCCTAGGATTAGCGGGGGGGCCGGGACAGATACGCAGTATTTT. The chain carries TRBV11-2 and TRBJ2-3; 11 nucleotides line up with TRBD2. J gave up 3 bases and V 5 bases, and 13 bases lay outside the gene matches. Germline assignment: CDR1 SGHAT and CDR2 FQNNGV. This CDR3 spans 18 amino acids.

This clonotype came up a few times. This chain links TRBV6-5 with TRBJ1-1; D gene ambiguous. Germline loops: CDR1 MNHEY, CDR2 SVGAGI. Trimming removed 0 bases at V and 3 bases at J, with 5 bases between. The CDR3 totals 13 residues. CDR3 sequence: CASSYSADTEAFF. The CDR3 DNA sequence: TGTGCCAGCAGTTACTCCGCCGACACTGAAGCTTTCTTT.

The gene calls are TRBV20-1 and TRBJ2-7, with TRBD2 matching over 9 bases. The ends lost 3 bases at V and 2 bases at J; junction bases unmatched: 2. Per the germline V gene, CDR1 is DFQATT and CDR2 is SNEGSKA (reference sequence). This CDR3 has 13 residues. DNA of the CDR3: TGCAGTGCTAGTAGCGGGAGCACCTACGAGCAGTACTTC. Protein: CSASSGSTYEQYF.

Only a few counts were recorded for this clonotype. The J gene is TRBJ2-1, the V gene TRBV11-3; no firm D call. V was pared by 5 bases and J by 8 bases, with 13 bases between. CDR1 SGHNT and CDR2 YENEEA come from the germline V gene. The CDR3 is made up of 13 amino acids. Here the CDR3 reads CASSPWQADEQFF. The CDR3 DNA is TGTGCCAGCAGCCCATGGCAGGCGGATGAGCAGTTCTTC.

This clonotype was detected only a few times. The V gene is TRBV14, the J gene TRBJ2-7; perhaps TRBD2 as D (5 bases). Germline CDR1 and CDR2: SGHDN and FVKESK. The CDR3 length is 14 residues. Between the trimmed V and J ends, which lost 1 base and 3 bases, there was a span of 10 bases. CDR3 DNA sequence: TGTGCCAGCAGCCAAGTCGGGGTACTCTACGAGCAGTACTTC. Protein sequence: CASSQVGVLYEQYF.

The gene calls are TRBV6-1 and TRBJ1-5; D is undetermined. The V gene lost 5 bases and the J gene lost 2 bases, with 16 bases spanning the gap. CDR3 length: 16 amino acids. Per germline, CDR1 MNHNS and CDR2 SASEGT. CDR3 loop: CASSYLIGKRNQPQHF. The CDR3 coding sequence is TGTGCCAGCAGTTATCTTATAGGGAAGCGCAATCAGCCCCAGCATTTT.

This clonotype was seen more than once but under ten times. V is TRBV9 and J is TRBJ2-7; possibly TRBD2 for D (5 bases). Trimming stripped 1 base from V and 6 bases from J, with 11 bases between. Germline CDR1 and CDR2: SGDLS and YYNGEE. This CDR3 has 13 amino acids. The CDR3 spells CASSVKIGSEQYF. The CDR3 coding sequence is TGTGCCAGCAGCGTAAAGATAGGGAGCGAGCAGTACTTC.

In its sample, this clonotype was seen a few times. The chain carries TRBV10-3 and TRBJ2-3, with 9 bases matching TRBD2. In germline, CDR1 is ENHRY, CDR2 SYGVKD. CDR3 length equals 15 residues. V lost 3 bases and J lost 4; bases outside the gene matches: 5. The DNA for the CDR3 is TGTGCCATCAGTGACCCCGGGACTAGCTCAGATACGCAGTATTTT. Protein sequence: CAISDPGTSSDTQYF.

This CDR3 is CSARDGYLGRANSPLHF. In DNA form, the CDR3 reads TGCAGTGCTAGAGATGGATATTTGGGCAGGGCAAATTCACCCCTCCACTTT. The V call is TRBV20-1, the J call TRBJ1-6, with D tentatively TRBD1 (5 bases). The CDR3 consists of 17 residues. V lost 0 bases to trimming and J lost 7 bases, with 19 bases between them. CDR1 is DFQATT, CDR2 SNEGSKA, per germline (reference sequence).

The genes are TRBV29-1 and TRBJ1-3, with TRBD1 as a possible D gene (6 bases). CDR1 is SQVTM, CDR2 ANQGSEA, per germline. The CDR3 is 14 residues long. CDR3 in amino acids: CRAGGGGSGNTIYF. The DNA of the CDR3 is TGCAGAGCCGGGGGAGGGGGCTCTGGAAACACCATATATTTT.

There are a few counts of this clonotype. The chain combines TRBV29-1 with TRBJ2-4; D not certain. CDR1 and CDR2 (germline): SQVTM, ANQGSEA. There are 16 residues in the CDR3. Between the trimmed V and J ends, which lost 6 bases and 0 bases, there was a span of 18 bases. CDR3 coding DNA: TGCAGCGTAACCTTCTACGGCCAAGGAGCCAAAAACATTCAGTACTTC. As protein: CSVTFYGQGAKNIQYF.

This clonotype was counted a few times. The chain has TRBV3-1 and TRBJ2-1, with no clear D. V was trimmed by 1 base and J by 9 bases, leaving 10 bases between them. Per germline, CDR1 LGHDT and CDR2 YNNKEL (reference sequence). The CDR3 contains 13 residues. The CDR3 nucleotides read TGTGCCAGCAGCCAAGTCGAGAAGGGTGAGCAGTTCTTC. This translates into CASSQVEKGEQFF.

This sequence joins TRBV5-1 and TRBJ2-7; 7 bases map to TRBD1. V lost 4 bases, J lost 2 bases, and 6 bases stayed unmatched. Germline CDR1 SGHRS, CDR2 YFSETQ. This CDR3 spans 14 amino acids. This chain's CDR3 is CASSNRQGAYEQYF. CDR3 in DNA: TGCGCCAGCAGCAACCGACAGGGAGCCTACGAGCAGTACTTC.

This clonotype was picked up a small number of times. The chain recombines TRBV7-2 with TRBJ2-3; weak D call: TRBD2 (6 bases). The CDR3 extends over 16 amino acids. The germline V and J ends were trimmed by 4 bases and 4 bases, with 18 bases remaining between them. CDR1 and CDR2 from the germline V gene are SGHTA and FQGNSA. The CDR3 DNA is TGTGCCAGCAGCTCAATCTCCCGGGAGAAGGCAGATACGCAGTATTTT. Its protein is CASSSISREKADTQYF.

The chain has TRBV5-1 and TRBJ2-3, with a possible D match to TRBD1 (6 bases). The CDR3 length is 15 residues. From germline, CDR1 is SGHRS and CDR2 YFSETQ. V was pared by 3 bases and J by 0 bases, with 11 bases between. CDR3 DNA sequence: TGCGCCAGCAGCTACCGGGACACAAGCACAGATACGCAGTATTTT. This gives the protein CASSYRDTSTDTQYF.

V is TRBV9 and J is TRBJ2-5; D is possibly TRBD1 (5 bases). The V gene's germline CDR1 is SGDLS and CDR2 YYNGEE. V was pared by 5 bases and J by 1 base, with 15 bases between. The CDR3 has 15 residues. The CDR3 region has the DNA TGTGCCAGCAGTTCCACCCCGACAGCCCAAGAGACCCAGTACTTC. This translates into CASSSTPTAQETQYF.

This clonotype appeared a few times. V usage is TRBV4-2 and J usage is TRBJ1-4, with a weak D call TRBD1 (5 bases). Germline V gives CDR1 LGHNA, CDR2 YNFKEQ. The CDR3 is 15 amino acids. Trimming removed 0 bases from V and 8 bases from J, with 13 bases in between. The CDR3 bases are TGTGCCAGCAGCCAAGATAGCAGGGAGTACGAAAAACTGTTTTTT. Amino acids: CASSQDSREYEKLFF.

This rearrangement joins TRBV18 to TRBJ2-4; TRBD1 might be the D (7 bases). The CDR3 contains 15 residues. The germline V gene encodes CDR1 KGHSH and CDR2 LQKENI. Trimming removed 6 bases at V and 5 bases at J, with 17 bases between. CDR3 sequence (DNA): TGTGCCAGCTCTTCGCAGGGGGGCCTAGAAAACATTCAGTACTTC. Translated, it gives CASSSQGGLENIQYF.

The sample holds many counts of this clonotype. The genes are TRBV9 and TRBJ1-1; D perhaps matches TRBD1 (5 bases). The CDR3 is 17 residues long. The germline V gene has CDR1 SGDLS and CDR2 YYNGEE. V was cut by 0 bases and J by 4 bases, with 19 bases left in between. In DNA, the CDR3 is TGTGCCAGCAGCGTAGCTAAGGAGGGGCTAAGGACCACTGAAGCTTTCTTT. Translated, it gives CASSVAKEGLRTTEAFF.

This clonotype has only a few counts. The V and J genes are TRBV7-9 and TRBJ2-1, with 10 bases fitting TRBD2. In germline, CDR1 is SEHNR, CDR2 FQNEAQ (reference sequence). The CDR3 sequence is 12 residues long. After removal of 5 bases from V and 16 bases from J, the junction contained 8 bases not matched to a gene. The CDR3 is CASSKPRTSGFF. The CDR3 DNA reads TGTGCCAGCAGCAAGCCCCGGACTAGCGGCTTCTTC.